Included here is one TCR beta chain sequence, with context. This specimen belongs to a study of control samples from healthy donors and cancer patients. Generated by immunoSEQ multiplex PCR, the TCRdb table keeps only in-frame clones and is missing some. The sample contains roughly 130,000 clones, 80% to 95% of which appear only once. Trimming took 10 bases from V and 10 from J, leaving 20 bases between them. The CDR3 extends over 14 amino acids. From germline, CDR1 is MNHEY and CDR2 SMNVEV (reference sequence). The sequencing sample was made of blood. The clonotype was recovered from a man between 18 and 35 years old in good health. V and J are TRBV27 and TRBJ1-6; D is perhaps TRBD1 (6 bases). The CDR3 reads CATKGGAVGSPLHF. CDR3 coding DNA: TGTGCCACCAAGGGGGGGGCTGTAGGCTCACCCCTCCACTTT.